This TCR beta chain came from a study of blood T cell repertoires in COVID-19. This CDR3 has 15 residues. Germline CDR1 is MGHRA and CDR2 is YSYEKL. Trimming cost V 5 bases and J 0 bases, with 13 bases left between them. Participants, about 18 to 90 years old, spanned fewer than 25 US areas. Recovery meant two consecutive negative NP/OP PCR tests, professional clearance, or resolved symptoms. This clone was observed a few times. Clones were sequenced by immunoSEQ multiplex PCR, and TCRdb holds only the in-frame ones, with some missing. The sample has some 220,000 clones; around 89% are singletons. The specimen sequenced was PBMCs or T cells enriched from blood (not recorded which). This TCR was sampled from a woman aged 25 to 45 who had recovered from COVID-19. This chain joins TRBV4-1 and TRBJ1-1; a possible D gene is TRBD1 (5 bases). The CDR3 DNA reads as TGCGCCAGCAGCAAAGGGCAGGGAATGAACACTGAAGCTTTCTTT. Translation: CASSKGQGMNTEAFF.